This T cell receptor beta chain appears in the sequencing data of a study of T cell responses to AZD1222 COVID-19 vaccine. Study results and caveats: Regions 160-218 and 743-854 dominated among vaccine-associated CD4 TCRs spanning spike.

This clone showed up just a few times. What it binds is not known. Germline V gene lookup returns CDR1 SEHNR and CDR2 FQNEAQ (reference sequence). Trimming pared 10 bases from V and 3 bases from J, leaving 22 bases between. This CDR3 spans 15 amino acids. Sequencing was performed with immunoSEQ multiplex PCR; in TCRdb, only in-frame clones are kept and a portion is missing. The sample yields approximately 140,000 clones, 85% to 95% seen once. Source: peripheral blood, taken on day 0 of AZD1222 vaccination. This TCR was sampled from an adult in good health. The chain carries TRBV7-9 and TRBJ2-7; D not resolved. The CDR3 here is CAIDGRSSLGYEQYF. CDR3 bases: TGTGCCATTGACGGCCGCTCCTCTCTTGGCTACGAGCAGTACTTC.